Listed below are T cell receptor beta chains from one sample, sequenced in a study of T cells after yellow fever vaccination. A single record per CDR3 protein comes from TCRdb applying MiXCR to the 5' RACE reads. In the table there are some 500,000 distinct CDR3 sequences, approximately 13% of which are singletons. This material consisted of PBMCs, taken on the day of the yellow fever booster vaccination. The receptors originated from a man aged 25 to 40 who received the YFV17D yellow fever vaccine. Each CDR3 is given with its conserved first and last residue. The D gene is left open where the match is weak. The size entry is marked missing in some rows and otherwise reads once, few, many or a size class.

J gene | D gene | V gene | clone size | CDR3 DNA | CDR3 protein
TRBJ2-7 | TRBD1 | TRBV27 | few | TGTGCCAGCAGTTTAATGTGGACAGGGCCCTACGAGCAGTACTTC | CASSLMWTGPYEQYF
TRBJ2-1 | TRBD2 | TRBV15 | few | TGTGCCACCAGCAGGGAGGCTAGCGGGAGGGCCATTGAGCAGTTCTTC | CATSREASGRAIEQFF
TRBJ2-5 | - | TRBV7-2 | - | TGTGCCAGCAGCTTAATGGGCGAGACCCAGTACTTC | CASSLMGETQYF
TRBJ2-2 | - | TRBV9 | - | TGTGCCAGCAGCGTAGCGTTTCAAGCGAACACCGGGGAGCTGTTTTTT | CASSVAFQANTGELFF
TRBJ2-1 | TRBD2 | TRBV6-2/TRBV6-3 | - | TGTGCCAGCAGTTACTCGACTAGCGGGACCCCGCCTTACAATGAGCAGTTCTTC | CASSYSTSGTPPYNEQFF
TRBJ1-5 | - | TRBV20-1 | - | TGCAGTGCTAGAATTTCAAGCGGTCAGCCCCAGCATTTT | CSARISSGQPQHF
TRBJ1-4 | TRBD1 | TRBV7-9 | - | TGTGCCAGCAGCTTAAAAGGGACAGGGCAAAATGAAAAACTGTTTTTT | CASSLKGTGQNEKLFF
TRBJ2-7 | - | TRBV2 | - | TGTGCCAGCACCCCCGCGGTTAGCGCAACCTACGAGCAGTACTTC | CASTPAVSATYEQYF
TRBJ2-7 | - | TRBV7-2 | - | TGTGCCAGCAGCTTAGGCGCGGACAGCTCCTACGAGCAGTACTTC | CASSLGADSSYEQYF
TRBJ2-5 | TRBD2 | TRBV12-3/TRBV12-4 | few | TGTGCCAGTAGACTAGCGGCCCAAGAGACCCAGTACTTC | CASRLAAQETQYF
TRBJ2-7 | TRBD1 | TRBV29-1 | - | TGCAGCGTTACGGGACAGGGGCTCTACGAGCAGTACTTC | CSVTGQGLYEQYF
TRBJ2-7 | - | TRBV14 | - | TGTGCCAGCAGCCAAGGTCTGGGGAGTTACGAGCAGTACTTC | CASSQGLGSYEQYF
TRBJ2-5 | - | TRBV15 | - | TGTGCCACCAGCAACAAAGGGGGACGTCACCAAGAGACCCAGTACTTC | CATSNKGGRHQETQYF
TRBJ1-1 | TRBD1 | TRBV12-3/TRBV12-4 | few | TGTGCCAGCACTACGGGACAGGGGAGTACTGAAGCTTTCTTT | CASTTGQGSTEAFF
TRBJ2-3 | - | TRBV5-4 | few | TGTGCCAGCAGCCCCTGGGTGGCAACTAGCACAGATACGCAGTATTTT | CASSPWVATSTDTQYF
TRBJ2-3 | - | TRBV7-3 | - | TGTGCCAGCAGCTCCGTAGGCACAGATACGCAGTATTTT | CASSSVGTDTQYF
TRBJ2-2 | - | TRBV7-3 | - | TGTGCCAGCAGCTTAACGGTAGCGACCGGGGAGCTGTTTTTT | CASSLTVATGELFF
TRBJ2-7 | TRBD1 | TRBV3-1 | few | TGTGCCAGCAGCCAGCCCGGACAGGGGGGCGAGCAGTACTTC | CASSQPGQGGEQYF